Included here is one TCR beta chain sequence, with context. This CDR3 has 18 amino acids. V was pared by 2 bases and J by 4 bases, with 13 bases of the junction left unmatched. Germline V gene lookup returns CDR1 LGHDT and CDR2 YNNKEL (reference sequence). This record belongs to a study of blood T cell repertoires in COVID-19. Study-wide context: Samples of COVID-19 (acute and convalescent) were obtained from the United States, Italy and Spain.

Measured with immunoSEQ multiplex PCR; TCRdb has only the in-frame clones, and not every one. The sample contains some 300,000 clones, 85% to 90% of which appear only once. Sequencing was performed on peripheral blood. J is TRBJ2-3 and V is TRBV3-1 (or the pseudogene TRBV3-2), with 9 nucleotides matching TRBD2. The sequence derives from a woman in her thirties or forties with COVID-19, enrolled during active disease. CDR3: CASSQMSLAGWGADTQYF. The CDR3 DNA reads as TGTGCCAGCAGCCAAATGTCTCTAGCGGGATGGGGCGCAGATACGCAGTATTTT.